The following is a T cell receptor (beta chain) sequence with its context. What this receptor recognizes is not known. Nothing much larger sits one base from this clone, and base qualities are not available. V is cut by 3 bases and J by 1 base, and the space between the germline ends is 10 bases. As encoded in the germline V gene, CDR1 is SGHRS while CDR2 is YFSETQ. The CDR3 measures 14 amino acids from cysteine to phenylalanine. The DNA shown is the 42-base CDR3, in frame from base 1. The CDR3 regions of human TCRbeta chains were subjected to immunosequencing. Turning to the authors' computational methods: Repertoire TCRs were checked for matches against a reference library of SARS-CoV-2-specific TCRs that had been generated using the MIRA antigen-specificity platform. Breadth meant the fraction of unique TCRs that were SARS-CoV-2-associated, whereas depth meant the fraction of total T cells that were SARS-CoV-2-associated. Using the MIRA data, each spike-specific TCR was mapped to the spike region that the TCR reacts to and placed in a CD4 or CD8 class. Log10-transformed breadth and depth values were compared by one-way ANOVA with Sidak's multiple comparisons tests. TCRdb limited this immuneACCESS table to in-frame rearrangements with V and J called. A share of clones is missing; checked studies link under half to unresolved V genes, and the rest is unexplained. The V and J calls and clone size come from that table; D and trimming were worked out from the DNA. The sample profile shows about 140,000 clones; around 92% of them were found once. Approximately 1.5% of the sample comes from the top ten.

The data are from a study of T cell responses to AZD1222 COVID-19 vaccine (dated by TCRdb to the early 2020s). A note on the overall study: AZD1222 recipients given second doses at about 4 weeks or at about 12 weeks were pooled, since spike-specific TCR depth and breadth were not found to differ between the two schedules. TCR sequencing covered about 230 trial participants: approximately 200 given two doses of AZD1222 and some 25 given two doses of MenACWY control vaccine. Trial participants were enrolled into age subgroups of 18-55, 56-69 and 70-plus years, which contained approximately 150, 28 and 58 TCR-sequenced participants, respectively. Paper-wide results and their limitations: Participants were mostly white British and included more females than males, and it was suggested by the authors that clonal diversity may have been underestimated. Conclusions about previously exposed vaccinees are limited because only a handful of AZD1222 recipients were SARS-CoV-2 seropositive at baseline. CD4 TCRs associated with the vaccine covered the entire spike protein, and the dominant responses were in regions 160-218 and 743-854. After two AZD1222 doses, both the breadth and the depth of spike-specific TCRs were significantly higher than at day 0 and than in MenACWY recipients. Because no day 14 peak-response samples were available, the repertoires could be characterized only after the peak T cell response. The 56-69-year group was small, and its depth increase did not reach significance, likely because of low power. Epitopes outside the regions mutated in the B.1.351 and B.1.1.7 variants were reportedly recognized by nearly half of the unique spike-specific TCRs.

The time point label for this specimen denotes: baseline before first vaccination. The vaccinee samples were drawn from two UK trials, COV001 and COV002, one of which was a single-blind randomized controlled phase 2/3 trial testing AZD1222 (ChAdOx1 nCoV-19) in healthy adults. For TCRbeta chain sequencing, PBMC samples were collected from trial participants at day 0 and at day 28 after the second dose. In this chain, TRBV5-1 is recombined with TRBJ1-1; a tentative D call is TRBD1 (6 bases match). Sequenced here: peripheral blood, sampled on day 0 of AZD1222 vaccination. This clonotype was obtained from an adult in good health. CDR3 reads: CASSYGQTNTEAFF. The DNA reads as follows: TGCGCCAGCAGCTACGGACAGACGAACACTGAAGCTTTCTTT. The reference TRBV5-1 and TRBJ1-1 proteins fill in what lies around the CDR3, so the full variable domain reads KAGVTQTPRYLIKTRGQQVTLSCSPISGHRSVSWYQQTPGQGLQFLFEYFSETQRNKGNFPGRFSGRQFSNSRSEMNVSTLELGDSALYLCASSYGQTNTEAFFGQGTRLTVV.